The 8 T cell receptor beta chains below come from one sample, sequenced in a study of blood T cells in healthy people across ages. Using a J-beta primer mix together with a sample-barcoded 5' primer, a second PCR was run for about 6 to 12 cycles. Using its own MiXCR run on the 5' RACE reads, TCRdb lists one record per CDR3 protein. This table holds 1.4 million to 1.5 million distinct CDR3 sequences, about 43% found once. Sequenced: blood. The source of these receptors is a woman under 30 in good health.

CDR3 sequence: CASSFTQFGTGGDQPQHF. Here the CDR3 DNA reads TGTGCCAGCAGTTTTACTCAGTTCGGGACAGGGGGGGATCAGCCCCAGCATTTT. The chain has TRBV7-8 and TRBJ1-5; TRBD1 aligns across 11 bases. Germline CDR1 reads SGHVS; CDR2 reads FQNEAQ. The CDR3 spans 18 residues. Trimming at V came to 6 bases and at J to 5 bases, leaving 15 bases not matched to a gene.

The chain recombines TRBV4-2 with TRBJ2-5, with D tentatively TRBD2 (7 bases). Germline CDR1 LGHNA, CDR2 YNFKEQ. The CDR3 runs to 15 residues. V dropped 5 bases and J dropped 4 bases, with 17 bases sitting between them. CDR3 residues: CASSTRQRGGETQYF. The CDR3 coding sequence is TGTGCCAGCAGCACCCGACAGAGGGGGGGAGAGACCCAGTACTTC.

The V call is TRBV10-3, the J call TRBJ1-1; 12 bases fit TRBD1. The germline CDR1 and CDR2 sequences are ENHRY and SYGVKD. The V gene end was trimmed by 0 bases and the J gene end by 4 bases; junction bases not matched to a gene: 9. The CDR3 is 18 amino acids. The CDR3 region has the DNA TGTGCCATCAGTGAGTCCTGGGACAGGGGGCAAAGGGGCACTGAAGCTTTCTTT. Translating gives CAISESWDRGQRGTEAFF.

This clonotype was counted between two and nine times. The chain combines TRBV29-1 with TRBJ1-1, with TRBD1 matching 8 bases. V shed 2 bases and J 3 bases; nucleotides not matched to a gene: 8. Germline V CDR1 and CDR2: SQVTM, ANQGSEA. The CDR3 has 15 amino acids. In DNA, the CDR3 is TGCAGCGTTGAACGAAAGTTGACAGGGGACACTGAAGCTTTCTTT. Translated: CSVERKLTGDTEAFF.

This clonotype was detected a few times. At one of its ends the junction is not consistent with the germline gene, which may arise from a read error. The chain employs TRBV7-7 and TRBJ2-1; possible D gene TRBD1, 6 bases. Per germline, CDR1 SSHAT and CDR2 FNYEAQ (reference sequence). The length of the CDR3 is 14 residues. The CDR3 bases are TGTGCTAGCAGCCCACACACAGGGATCAATGAGCAGTTCTTC. As protein: CASSPHTGINEQFF. Full variable domain (rest looked up from reference TRBV7-7 and TRBJ2-1): GAGVSQSPRYKVTKRGQDVTLRCDPISSHATLYWYQQALGQGPEFLTYFNYEAQPDKSGLPSDRFSAERPEGSISTLTIQRTEQRDSAMYRCASSPHTGINEQFFGPGTRLTVL.

CDR3 bases: TGTGCCAGCAGCTTGGGGACCGTGTCAACAGAGACCCAGTACTTC. As protein: CASSLGTVSTETQYF. V usage is TRBV5-6 and J usage is TRBJ2-5; D is unresolved. Trimming cost V 0 bases and J 4 bases, with 13 bases left between them. Looked up from germline, CDR1 is SGHDT and CDR2 is YYEEEE. The CDR3 has 15 amino acids.

The chain recombines TRBV12-3 or TRBV12-4 with TRBJ2-7, with D hard to call. V lost 6 bases and J 10 bases, leaving 28 bases between the germline ends. The CDR3 has 16 residues. The CDR3, as DNA: TGTGCCAGCAGCAATGACTGGGCTCAATCCCAAGAGTCCCAGTACTTC. Protein product: CASSNDWAQSQESQYF.

V is TRBV9 and J is TRBJ2-2; D gene uncertain. V was shortened by 2 bases and J by 6 bases, with 5 bases between the two germline ends. Germline lookup yields CDR1 SGDLS and CDR2 YYNGEE. The CDR3 length is 12 residues. The CDR3 loop reads CASSVPPGELFF. The CDR3 coding sequence is TGTGCCAGCAGCGTCCCTCCCGGGGAGCTGTTTTTT.